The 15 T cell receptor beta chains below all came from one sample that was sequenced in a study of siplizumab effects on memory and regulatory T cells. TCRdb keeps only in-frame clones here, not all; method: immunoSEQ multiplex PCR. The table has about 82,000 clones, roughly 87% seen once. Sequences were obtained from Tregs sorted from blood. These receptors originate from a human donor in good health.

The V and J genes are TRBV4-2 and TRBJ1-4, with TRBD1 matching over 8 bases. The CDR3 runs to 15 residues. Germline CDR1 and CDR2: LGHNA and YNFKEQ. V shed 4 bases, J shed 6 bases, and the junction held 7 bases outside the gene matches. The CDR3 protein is CASSRDRGMDEKLFF. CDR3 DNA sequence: TGTGCCAGCAGCCGCGACAGGGGAATGGATGAAAAACTGTTTTTT.

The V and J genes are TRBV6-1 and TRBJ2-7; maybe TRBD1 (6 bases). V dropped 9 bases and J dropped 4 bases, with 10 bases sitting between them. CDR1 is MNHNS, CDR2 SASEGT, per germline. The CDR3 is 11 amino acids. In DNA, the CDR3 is TGTGCCAGTTTGGGGGCGTACGAGCAGTACTTC. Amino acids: CASLGAYEQYF.

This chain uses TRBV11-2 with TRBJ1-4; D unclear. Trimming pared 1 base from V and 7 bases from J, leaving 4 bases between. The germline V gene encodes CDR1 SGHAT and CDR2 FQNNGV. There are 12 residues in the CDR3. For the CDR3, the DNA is TGTGCCAGCAGCTTAGGCCCTGAAAAACTGTTTTTT. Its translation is CASSLGPEKLFF.

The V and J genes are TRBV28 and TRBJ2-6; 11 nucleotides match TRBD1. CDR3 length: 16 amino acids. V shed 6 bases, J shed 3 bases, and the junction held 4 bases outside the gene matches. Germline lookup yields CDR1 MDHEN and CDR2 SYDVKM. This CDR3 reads CASRGQGAGGANVLTF. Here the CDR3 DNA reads TGTGCCAGCAGAGGACAGGGGGCGGGTGGGGCCAACGTCCTGACTTTC. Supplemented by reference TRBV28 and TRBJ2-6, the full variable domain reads DVKVTQSSRYLVKRTGEKVFLECVQDMDHENMFWYRQDPGLGLRLIYFSYDVKMKEKGDIPEGYSVSREKKERFSLILESASTNQTSMYLCASRGQGAGGANVLTFGAGSRLTVL.

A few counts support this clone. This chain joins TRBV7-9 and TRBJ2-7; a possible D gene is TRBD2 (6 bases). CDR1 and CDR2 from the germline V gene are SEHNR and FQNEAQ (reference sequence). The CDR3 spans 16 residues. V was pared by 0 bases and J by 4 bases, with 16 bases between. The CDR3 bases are TGTGCCAGCAGCTTAGCGGAGGGTAAGGGTCTGTACGAGCAGTACTTC. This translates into CASSLAEGKGLYEQYF.

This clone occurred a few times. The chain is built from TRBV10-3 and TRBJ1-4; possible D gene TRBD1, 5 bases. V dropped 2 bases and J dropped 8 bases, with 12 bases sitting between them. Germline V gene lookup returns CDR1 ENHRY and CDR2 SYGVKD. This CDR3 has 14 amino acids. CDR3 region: CAISEGREAEKLFF. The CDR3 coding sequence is TGTGCCATCAGTGAGGGCAGGGAGGCAGAAAAACTGTTTTTT.

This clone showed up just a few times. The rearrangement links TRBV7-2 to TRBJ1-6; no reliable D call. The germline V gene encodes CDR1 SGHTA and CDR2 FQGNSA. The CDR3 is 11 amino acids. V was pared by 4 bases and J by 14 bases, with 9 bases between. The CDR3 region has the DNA TGTGCCAGCAGCTATGTTCGGGCCCTCCACTTT. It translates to CASSYVRALHF.

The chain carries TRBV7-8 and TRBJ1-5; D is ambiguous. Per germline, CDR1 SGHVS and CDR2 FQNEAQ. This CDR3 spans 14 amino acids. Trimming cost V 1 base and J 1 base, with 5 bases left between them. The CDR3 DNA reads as TGTGCCAGCAGCTTAGAGTACAGCAATCAGCCCCAGCATTTT. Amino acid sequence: CASSLEYSNQPQHF.

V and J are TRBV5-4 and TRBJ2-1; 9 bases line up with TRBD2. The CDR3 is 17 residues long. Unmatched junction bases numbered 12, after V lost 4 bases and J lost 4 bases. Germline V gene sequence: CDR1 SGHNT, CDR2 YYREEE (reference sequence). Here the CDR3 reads CASSPRGIAGAYNEQFF. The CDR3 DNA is TGTGCCAGCAGCCCCCGGGGCATAGCGGGGGCATACAATGAGCAGTTCTTC.

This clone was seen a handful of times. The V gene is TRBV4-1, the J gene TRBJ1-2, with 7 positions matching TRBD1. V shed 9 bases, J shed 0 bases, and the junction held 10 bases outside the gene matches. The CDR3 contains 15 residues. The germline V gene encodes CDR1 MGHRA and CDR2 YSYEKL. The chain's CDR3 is CASSHAGQSNYGYTF. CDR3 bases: TGCGCCAGTTCTCATGCGGGACAGTCTAACTATGGCTACACCTTC.

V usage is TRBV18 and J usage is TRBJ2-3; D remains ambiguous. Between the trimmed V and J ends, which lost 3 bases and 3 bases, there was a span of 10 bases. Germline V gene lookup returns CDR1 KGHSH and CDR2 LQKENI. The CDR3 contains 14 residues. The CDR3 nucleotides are TGTGCCAGCTCACCTACTCAACAGACAGATACGCAGTATTTT. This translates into CASSPTQQTDTQYF.

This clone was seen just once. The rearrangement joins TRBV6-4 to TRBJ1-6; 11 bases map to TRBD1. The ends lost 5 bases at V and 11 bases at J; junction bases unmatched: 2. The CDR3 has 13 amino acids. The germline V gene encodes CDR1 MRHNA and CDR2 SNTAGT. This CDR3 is CASSRDRGAPLHF. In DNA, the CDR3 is TGTGCCAGCAGTCGGGACAGGGGGGCACCCCTCCACTTT.

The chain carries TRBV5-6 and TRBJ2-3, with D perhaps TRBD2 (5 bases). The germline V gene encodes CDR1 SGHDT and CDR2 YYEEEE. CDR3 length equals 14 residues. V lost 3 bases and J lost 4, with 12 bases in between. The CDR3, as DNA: TGTGCCAGCAGCTATGAAGAGGGAGCAGATACGCAGTATTTT. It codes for CASSYEEGADTQYF.

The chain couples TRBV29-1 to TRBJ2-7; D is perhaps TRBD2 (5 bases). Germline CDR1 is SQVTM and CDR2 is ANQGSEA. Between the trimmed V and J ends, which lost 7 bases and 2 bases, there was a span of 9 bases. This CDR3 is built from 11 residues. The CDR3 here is CSARRAYEQYF. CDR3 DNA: TGCAGCGCCCGGCGGGCCTACGAGCAGTACTTC.

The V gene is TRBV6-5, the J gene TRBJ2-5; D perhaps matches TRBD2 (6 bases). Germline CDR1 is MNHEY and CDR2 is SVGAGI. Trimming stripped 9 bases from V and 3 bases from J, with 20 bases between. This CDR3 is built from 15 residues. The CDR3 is CARYPGEDPEETQYF. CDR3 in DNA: TGTGCCAGATACCCGGGGGAAGATCCCGAAGAGACCCAGTACTTC.